The source of this TCR beta chain is a study of CXCR3-negative and CXCR3-positive naive CD8 T cells. Study-wide results and caveats: Relative to CXCR3-negative naive cells, CXCR3-positive naive cells had more hydrophobic TRB CDR3s. The majority of assays used fresh PBMCs, and CXCR3 expression partially decreased after cryopreservation.

As concerns this clonotype: Its antigen remains unknown.

The TRB libraries of cDNA were built by UMI-labeled 5' RACE. Following a re-call of the 5' RACE reads, TCRdb has one entry per CDR3 protein and lacks DNA. The sample has fewer than 95,000 distinct CDR3 sequences. Germline CDR1 and CDR2: LGHDT and YNNKEL (reference sequence). The CDR3 spans 16 residues. The genes are TRBV3-1 and TRBJ1-1. This TCR derives from a human donor in good health. Some clones in this sample may be carry-over from other donors' samples. The sample was naive CXCR3- CD8+ T cells from blood. Indicated subset: CD45RO-CCR7+CD27+CD95- naive CD8+ T cells lacking CXCR3 (TNR3-). CDR3 in amino acids: CASINREGGLDTEAFF.